Sequencing of this T cell receptor (beta chain) was carried out in a study of persistence of HIV-infected CD4 T cells. Lysates of CMV-infected fibroblasts at around 9.1 ug/mL stimulated these cells. Sorting selected CD4+ T cells upregulating both CD40 ligand and CD69. Undetectable plasma HIV-1 RNA below 50 copies/mL lasted at least 4 years. The V end was cut by 0 bases, the J end by 6 bases, with 13 bases between. Germline CDR1 reads SGHRS; CDR2 reads YFSETQ. This CDR3 has 15 residues. The immunoSEQ assay was version 4, run in survey mode. TCRdb's copy holds only in-frame clones and misses some; the assay was immunoSEQ multiplex PCR. The table shows 10,000 to 15,000 clones, with less than 75% occurring only once. As for this clone: Its antigen is undetermined.

Sequenced here: CD4+ T cells sorted from PBMCs after approximately 20-hour stimulation, sampled from a patient who received antiretroviral therapy. This sequence was found in an adult man with HIV who was CMV-seropositive. The genes are TRBV5-1 and TRBJ2-1; the D is unclear. The CDR3 sequence is CASSLAENQINEQFF. The DNA of the CDR3 is TGCGCCAGCAGCTTGGCAGAGAACCAAATCAATGAGCAGTTCTTC.